This T cell receptor beta chain was observed in a study of T cells in Graves' hyperthyroidism and ophthalmopathy. In its sample, this clonotype was seen many times. V lost 3 bases, J lost 3 bases, and 3 bases stayed unmatched. The germline CDR1 and CDR2 sequences are SEHNR and FQNEAQ (reference sequence). The CDR3 sequence is 15 residues long. The TCR beta CDR3 regions underwent amplification using RNA transcripts as the source. Initially, a first-round RT-PCR of the TCR CDR3 employed the HTBI primer set. TCRdb called the multiplex PCR reads again in MiXCR, with one record for every CDR3 protein. The table records about 700,000 distinct CDR3 sequences, 13% to 15% of them present only once.

The chain recombines TRBV7-9 with TRBJ2-2; 8 positions match TRBD2. This sequence originates from a woman younger than 30 with Graves' hyperthyroidism. Specimen: blood. CDR3 sequence reads: CASSFPGGDTGELFF. In DNA, the CDR3 is TGTGCCAGCAGCTTCCCGGGAGGGGACACCGGGGAGCTGTTTTTT.